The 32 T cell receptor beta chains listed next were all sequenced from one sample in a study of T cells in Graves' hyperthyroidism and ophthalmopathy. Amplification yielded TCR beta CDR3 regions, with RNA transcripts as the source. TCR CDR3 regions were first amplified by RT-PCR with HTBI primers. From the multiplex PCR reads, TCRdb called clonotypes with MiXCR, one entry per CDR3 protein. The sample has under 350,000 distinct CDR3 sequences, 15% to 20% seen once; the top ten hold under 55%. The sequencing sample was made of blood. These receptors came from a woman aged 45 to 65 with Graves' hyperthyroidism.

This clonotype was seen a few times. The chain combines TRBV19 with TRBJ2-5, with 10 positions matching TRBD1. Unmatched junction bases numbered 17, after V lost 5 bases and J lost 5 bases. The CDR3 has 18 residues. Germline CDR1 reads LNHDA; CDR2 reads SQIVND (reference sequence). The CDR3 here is CASSDWGPGQGPGETQYF. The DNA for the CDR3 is TGTGCCAGTAGTGACTGGGGTCCGGGACAGGGGCCGGGGGAGACCCAGTACTTC.

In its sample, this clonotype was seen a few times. This chain's CDR3 is CASSRGTEETQYF. CDR3 nucleotide sequence: TGCGCCAGCAGCCGCGGGACGGAAGAGACCCAGTACTTC. This chain uses TRBV5-1 with TRBJ2-5, with D possibly matching TRBD2 (6 bases). The CDR3 covers 13 residues. The V gene lost 4 bases and the J gene lost 3 bases, with 10 bases spanning the gap. The germline gives CDR1 SGHRS, CDR2 YFSETQ.

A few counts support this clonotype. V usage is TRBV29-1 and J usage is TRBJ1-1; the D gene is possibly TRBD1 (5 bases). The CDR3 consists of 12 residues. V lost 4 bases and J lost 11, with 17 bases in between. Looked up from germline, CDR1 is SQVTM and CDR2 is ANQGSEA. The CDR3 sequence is CSVGTDNTAAFF. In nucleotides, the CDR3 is TGCAGCGTTGGGACGGACAATACCGCGGCTTTCTTT.

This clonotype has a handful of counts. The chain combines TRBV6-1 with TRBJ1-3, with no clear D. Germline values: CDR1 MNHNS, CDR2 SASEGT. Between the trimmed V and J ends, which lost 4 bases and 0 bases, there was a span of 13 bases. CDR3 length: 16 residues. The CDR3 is CASSGAADFSGNTIYF. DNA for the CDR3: TGTGCCAGCAGTGGAGCAGCGGATTTCTCTGGAAACACCATATATTTT.

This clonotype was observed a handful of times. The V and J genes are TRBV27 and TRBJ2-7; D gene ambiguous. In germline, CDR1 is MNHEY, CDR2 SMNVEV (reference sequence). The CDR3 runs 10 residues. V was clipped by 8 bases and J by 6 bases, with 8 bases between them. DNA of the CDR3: TGTGCCAGCGGGTGGCCCGAGCAGTACTTC. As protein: CASGWPEQYF.

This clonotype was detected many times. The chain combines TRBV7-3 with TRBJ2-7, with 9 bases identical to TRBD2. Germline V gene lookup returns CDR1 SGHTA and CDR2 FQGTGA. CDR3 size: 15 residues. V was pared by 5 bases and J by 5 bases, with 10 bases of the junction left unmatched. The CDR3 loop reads CASSPRASGNHEQYF. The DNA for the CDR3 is TGTGCCAGCAGCCCCCGGGCTAGCGGGAACCACGAGCAGTACTTC.

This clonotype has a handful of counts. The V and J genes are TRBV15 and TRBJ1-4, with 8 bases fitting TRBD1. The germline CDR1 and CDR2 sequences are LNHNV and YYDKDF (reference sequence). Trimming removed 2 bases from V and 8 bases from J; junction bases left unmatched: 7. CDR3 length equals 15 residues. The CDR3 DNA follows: TGTGCCACCAGCAGAACCAGGGGGCGCGAAGAAAAACTGTTTTTT. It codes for CATSRTRGREEKLFF.

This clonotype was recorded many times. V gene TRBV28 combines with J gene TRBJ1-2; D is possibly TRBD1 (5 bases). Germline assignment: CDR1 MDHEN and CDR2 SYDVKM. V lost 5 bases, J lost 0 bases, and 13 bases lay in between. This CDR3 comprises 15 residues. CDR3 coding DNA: TGTGCCAGCAGTACCTCCGCGGGACCTAACTATGGCTACACCTTC. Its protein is CASSTSAGPNYGYTF.

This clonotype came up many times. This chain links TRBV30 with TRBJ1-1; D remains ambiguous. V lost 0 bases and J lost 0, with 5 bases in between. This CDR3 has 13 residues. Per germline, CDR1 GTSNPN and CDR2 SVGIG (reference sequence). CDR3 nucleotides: TGTGCCTGGAGTGTGGTGATGAACACTGAAGCTTTCTTT. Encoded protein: CAWSVVMNTEAFF.

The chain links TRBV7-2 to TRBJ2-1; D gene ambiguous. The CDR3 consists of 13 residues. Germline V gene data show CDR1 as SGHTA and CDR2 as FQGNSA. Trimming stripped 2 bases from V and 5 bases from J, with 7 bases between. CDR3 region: CASSLIPNNEQFF. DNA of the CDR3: TGTGCCAGCAGCTTAATTCCTAACAATGAGCAGTTCTTC.

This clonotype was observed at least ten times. In nucleotides, the CDR3 is TGTGCCAGCAGACTTAATACAGGGACAGCCTATGGCTACACCTTC. Its translation is CASRLNTGTAYGYTF. This chain links TRBV27 with TRBJ1-2; 7 nucleotides align to TRBD1. V lost 6 bases to trimming and J lost 4 bases; unmatched junction nucleotides: 11. The CDR3 runs 15 residues. Germline assignment: CDR1 MNHEY and CDR2 SMNVEV (reference sequence).

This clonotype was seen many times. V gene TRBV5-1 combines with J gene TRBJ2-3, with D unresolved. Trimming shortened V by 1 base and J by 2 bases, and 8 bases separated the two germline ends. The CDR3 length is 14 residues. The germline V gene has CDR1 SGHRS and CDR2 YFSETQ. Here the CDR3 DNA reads TGCGCCAGCAGCTTGTCTGCTACCACAGATACGCAGTATTTT. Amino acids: CASSLSATTDTQYF.

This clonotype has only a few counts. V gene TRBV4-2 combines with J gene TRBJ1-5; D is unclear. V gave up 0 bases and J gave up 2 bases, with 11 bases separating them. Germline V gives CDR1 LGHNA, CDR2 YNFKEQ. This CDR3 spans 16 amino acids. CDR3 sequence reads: CASSQDMQDGNQPQHF. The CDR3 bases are TGTGCCAGCAGCCAAGATATGCAAGATGGCAATCAGCCCCAGCATTTT.

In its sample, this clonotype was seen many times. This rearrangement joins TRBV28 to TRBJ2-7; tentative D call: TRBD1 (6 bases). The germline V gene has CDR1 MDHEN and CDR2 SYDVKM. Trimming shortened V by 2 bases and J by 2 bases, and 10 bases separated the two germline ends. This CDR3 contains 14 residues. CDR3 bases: TGTGCCAGCAGTTTACCACAGGGAGCCTACGAGCAGTACTTC. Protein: CASSLPQGAYEQYF.

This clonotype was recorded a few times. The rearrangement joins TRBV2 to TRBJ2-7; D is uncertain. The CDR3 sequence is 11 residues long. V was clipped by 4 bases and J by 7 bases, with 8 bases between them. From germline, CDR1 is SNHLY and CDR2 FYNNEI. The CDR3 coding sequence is TGTGCCAGCAGTGCCCAGGCGGAGCAGTACTTC. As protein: CASSAQAEQYF.

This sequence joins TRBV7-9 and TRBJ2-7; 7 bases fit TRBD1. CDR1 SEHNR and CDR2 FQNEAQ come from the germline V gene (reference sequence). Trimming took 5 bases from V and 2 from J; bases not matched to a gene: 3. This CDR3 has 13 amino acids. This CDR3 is CASSTDRAYEQYV. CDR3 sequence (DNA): TGTGCCAGCAGCACCGACAGGGCCTACGAGCAGTACGTC.

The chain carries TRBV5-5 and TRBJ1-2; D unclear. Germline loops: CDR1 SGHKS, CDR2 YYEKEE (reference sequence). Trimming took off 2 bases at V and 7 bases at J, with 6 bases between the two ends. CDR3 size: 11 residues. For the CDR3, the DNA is TGTGCCAGCAGCTTTGTAGGTGGCTACACCTTC. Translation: CASSFVGGYTF.

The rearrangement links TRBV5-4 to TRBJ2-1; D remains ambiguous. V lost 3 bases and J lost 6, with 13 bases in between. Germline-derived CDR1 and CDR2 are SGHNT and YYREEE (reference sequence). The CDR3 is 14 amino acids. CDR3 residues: CASSWGGRGNEQFF. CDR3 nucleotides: TGTGCCAGCAGCTGGGGTGGGCGCGGCAATGAGCAGTTCTTC. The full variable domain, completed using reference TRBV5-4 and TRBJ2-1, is ETGVTQSPTHLIKTRGQQVTLRCSSQSGHNTVSWYQQALGQGPQFIFQYYREEENGRGNFPPRFSGLQFPNYSSELNVNALELDDSALYLCASSWGGRGNEQFFGPGTRLTVL.

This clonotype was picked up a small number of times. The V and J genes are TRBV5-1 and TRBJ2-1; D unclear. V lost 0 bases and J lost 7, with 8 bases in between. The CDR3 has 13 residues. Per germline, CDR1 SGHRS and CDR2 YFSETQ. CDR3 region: CASSLASQNEQFF. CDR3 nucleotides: TGCGCCAGCAGCTTGGCTTCGCAAAATGAGCAGTTCTTC.

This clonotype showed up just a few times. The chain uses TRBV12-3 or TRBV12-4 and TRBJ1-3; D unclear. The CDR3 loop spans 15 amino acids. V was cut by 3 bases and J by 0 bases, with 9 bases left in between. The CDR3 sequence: CASSFAGNSGNTIYF. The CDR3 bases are TGTGCCAGCAGTTTCGCAGGAAACTCTGGAAACACCATATATTTT.

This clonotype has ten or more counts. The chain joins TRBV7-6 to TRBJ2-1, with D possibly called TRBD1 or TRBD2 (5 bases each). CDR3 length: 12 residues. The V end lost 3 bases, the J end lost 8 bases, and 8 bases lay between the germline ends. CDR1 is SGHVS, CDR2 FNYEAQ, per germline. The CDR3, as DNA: TGTGCCAGCAGCTTTGGGGACGATGAGCAGTTCTTC. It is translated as CASSFGDDEQFF.

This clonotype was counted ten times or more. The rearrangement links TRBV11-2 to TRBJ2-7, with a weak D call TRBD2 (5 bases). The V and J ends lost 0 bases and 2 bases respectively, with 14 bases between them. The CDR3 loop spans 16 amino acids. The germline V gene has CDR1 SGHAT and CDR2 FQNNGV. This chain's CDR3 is CASSLDSGRATYEQYV. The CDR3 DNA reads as TGTGCCAGCAGCTTAGATTCTGGGCGGGCGACCTACGAGCAGTACGTC.

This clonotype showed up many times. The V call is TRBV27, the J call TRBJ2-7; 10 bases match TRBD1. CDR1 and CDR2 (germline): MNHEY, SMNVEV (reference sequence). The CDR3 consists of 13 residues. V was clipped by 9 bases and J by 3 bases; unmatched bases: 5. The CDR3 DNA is TGTGCCAGGTCAGGACAGGGGGACTACGAGCAGTACGTC. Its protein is CARSGQGDYEQYV.

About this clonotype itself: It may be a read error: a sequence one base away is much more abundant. In DNA, the CDR3 is TGCGCCGGCAGCGTGGGGGGGGCGTACCAAGAGACCCAGTACTTC. Translation gives CAGSVGGAYQETQYF. V and J are TRBV5-1 and TRBJ2-5; possibly TRBD2 for D (7 bases). The CDR3 contains 15 residues. CDR1 SGHRS and CDR2 YFSETQ come from the germline V gene.

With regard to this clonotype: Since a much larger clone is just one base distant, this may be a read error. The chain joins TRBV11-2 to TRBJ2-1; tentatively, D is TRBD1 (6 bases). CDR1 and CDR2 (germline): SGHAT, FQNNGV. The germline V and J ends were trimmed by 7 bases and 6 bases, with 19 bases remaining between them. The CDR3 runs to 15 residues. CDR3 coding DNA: TGTGCCAGCACCGACGAGGGGGTACCCCCCAATGAGCAGTTCTTC. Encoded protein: CASTDEGVPPNEQFF. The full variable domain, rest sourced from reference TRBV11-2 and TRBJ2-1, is EAGVAQSPRYKIIEKRQSVAFWCNPISGHATLYWYQQILGQGPKLLIQFQNNGVVDDSQLPKDRFSAERLKGVDSTLKIQPAKLEDSAVYLCASTDEGVPPNEQFFGPGTRLTVL.

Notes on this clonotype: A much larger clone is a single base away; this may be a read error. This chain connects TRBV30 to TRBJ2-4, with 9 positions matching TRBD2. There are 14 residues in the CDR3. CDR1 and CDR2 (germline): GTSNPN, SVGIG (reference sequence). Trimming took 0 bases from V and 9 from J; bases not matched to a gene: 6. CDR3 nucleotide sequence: TGTGCCTGGAGTGTACCGGGTAGCGGGAGCATTCAGTACTTC. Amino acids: CAWSVPGSGSIQYF.

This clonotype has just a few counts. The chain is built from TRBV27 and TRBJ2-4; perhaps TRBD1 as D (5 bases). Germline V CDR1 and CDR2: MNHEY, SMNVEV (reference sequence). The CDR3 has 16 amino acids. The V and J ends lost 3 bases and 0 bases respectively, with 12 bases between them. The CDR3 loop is CASSFGARGAKNIQYF. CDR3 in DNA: TGTGCCAGCAGTTTTGGGGCTAGGGGAGCCAAAAACATTCAGTACTTC.

CDR3 amino acids: CATERGEDSPLHF. DNA for the CDR3: TGTGCCACCGAAAGGGGGGAAGACTCACCCCTCCACTTT. This chain joins TRBV7-9 and TRBJ1-6; TRBD1 is a possible D gene (6 bases). This CDR3 comprises 13 residues. The V gene lost 10 bases and the J gene lost 10 bases, with 17 bases spanning the gap. Germline CDR1 SEHNR, CDR2 FQNEAQ (reference sequence).

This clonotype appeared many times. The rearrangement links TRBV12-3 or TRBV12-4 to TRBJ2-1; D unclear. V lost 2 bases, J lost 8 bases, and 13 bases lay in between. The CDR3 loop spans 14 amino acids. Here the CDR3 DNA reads TGTGCCAGCAGTTTAATTGCCAGTCGTGATGAGCAGTTCTTC. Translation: CASSLIASRDEQFF.

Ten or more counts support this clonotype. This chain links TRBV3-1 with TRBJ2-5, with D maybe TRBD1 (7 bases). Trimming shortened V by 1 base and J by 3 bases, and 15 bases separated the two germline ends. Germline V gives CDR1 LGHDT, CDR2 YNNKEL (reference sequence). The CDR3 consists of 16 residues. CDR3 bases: TGTGCCAGCAGCCAAGTTCGGGCAGGGGGGAAAGAGACCCAGTACTTC. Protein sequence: CASSQVRAGGKETQYF.

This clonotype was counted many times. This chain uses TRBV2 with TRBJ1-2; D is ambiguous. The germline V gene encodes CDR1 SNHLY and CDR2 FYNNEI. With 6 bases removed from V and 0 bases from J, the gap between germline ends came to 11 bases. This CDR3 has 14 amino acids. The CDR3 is CASSVDSANYGYTF. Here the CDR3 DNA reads TGTGCCAGCAGCGTCGATTCGGCTAACTATGGCTACACCTTC.

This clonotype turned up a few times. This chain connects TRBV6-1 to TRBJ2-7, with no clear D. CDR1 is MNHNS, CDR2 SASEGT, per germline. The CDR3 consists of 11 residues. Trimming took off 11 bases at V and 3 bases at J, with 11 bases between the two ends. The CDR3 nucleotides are TGTGCCCCCTCGAACCTCTACGAGCAGTACGTC. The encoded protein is CAPSNLYEQYV.